The 32 T cell receptor beta chains below were found in one sample sequenced in a study of T-cell memory formation after mild COVID-19. One entry per CDR3 protein, called by TCRdb with MiXCR from the 5' RACE reads. Of 250,000 to 400,000 distinct CDR3 sequences in the sample, more than 13% are singletons; the top ten hold approximately 22%. The sequencing sample was made of PBMCs or a T cell subset sorted from them (not recorded which). The receptors derive from a man in his late teens or twenties who had mild COVID-19 (a few samples of this study predate the infection). Cell type and time point are not known.

The chain recombines TRBV7-2 with TRBJ1-2; TRBD1 agrees at 8 bases. In germline, CDR1 is SGHTA, CDR2 FQGNSA. V gave up 2 bases and J gave up 8 bases; unmatched junction bases: 7. The CDR3 has 14 residues. The CDR3 here is CASSLSAGGGGYTF. Here the CDR3 DNA reads TGTGCCAGCAGCTTATCGGCAGGGGGCGGGGGCTACACCTTC.

This clonotype was detected only a few times. The rearrangement links TRBV2 to TRBJ1-2; TRBD1 might be the D (5 bases). Germline-derived CDR1 and CDR2 are SNHLY and FYNNEI. This CDR3 is 12 amino acids long. V lost 3 bases and J 6 bases, leaving 8 bases between the germline ends. The CDR3 DNA follows: TGTGCCAGCAGTGAGGGGCCTAATGGCTACACCTTC. It codes for CASSEGPNGYTF. The entire variable domain, with the rest obtained from reference TRBV2 and TRBJ1-2, is as follows: EPEVTQTPSHQVTQMGQEVILRCVPISNHLYFYWYRQILGQKVEFLVSFYNNEISEKSEIFDDQFSVERPDGSNFTLKIRSTKLEDSAMYFCASSEGPNGYTFGSGTRLTVV.

CDR3 sequence (DNA): TGTGCCAGCAGCCAAGAGCCCAGGGGCCGGGGAGGGGGCTACACCTTC. It yields the protein CASSQEPRGRGGGYTF. The V call is TRBV3-1, the J call TRBJ1-2, with D perhaps matching TRBD1 (6 bases). Germline values: CDR1 LGHDT, CDR2 YNNKEL (reference sequence). Deletions cut 0 bases from V and 8 bases from J, with 19 bases between. The CDR3 contains 16 residues.

This clonotype was picked up a small number of times. The CDR3 nucleotides are TGTGCCAGCTCGCCTGGACTCACTGAGCAGTACTTC. Translating gives CASSPGLTEQYF. This chain links TRBV18 with TRBJ2-7; maybe TRBD2 (5 bases). This CDR3 comprises 12 residues. V lost 6 bases to trimming and J lost 7 bases, with 13 bases between them. The V gene's germline CDR1 is KGHSH and CDR2 LQKENI.

This clonotype was detected a few times. The V and J genes are TRBV5-1 and TRBJ1-2, with 7 bases fitting TRBD1. The CDR3 length is 14 residues. CDR1 is SGHRS and CDR2 is YFSETQ in the germline V gene. V lost 4 bases and J lost 8; bases outside the gene matches: 11. CDR3 protein: CASSMVAGGEGYTF. The CDR3 DNA reads as TGCGCCAGCAGCATGGTGGCAGGGGGGGAAGGCTACACCTTC.

This chain links TRBV12-3 or TRBV12-4 with TRBJ2-4; D unclear. Between the trimmed V and J ends, which lost 7 bases and 1 base, there was a span of 14 bases. The CDR3 runs 15 residues. CDR3 DNA: TGTGCCAGCACCCACTACGGTATGGCCAAAAACATTCAGTACTTC. Translation gives CASTHYGMAKNIQYF.

This clonotype has ten or more counts. The J gene is TRBJ2-3, the V gene TRBV5-1; D is unresolved. Trimming removed 3 bases from V and 4 bases from J, with 12 bases in between. The length of the CDR3 is 14 residues. Germline CDR1 SGHRS, CDR2 YFSETQ. CDR3 DNA sequence: TGCGCCAGCAGCTCCGGATCGGGCGCAGATACGCAGTATTTT. It codes for CASSSGSGADTQYF. The full variable domain, its missing parts supplied by reference TRBV5-1 and TRBJ2-3, is KAGVTQTPRYLIKTRGQQVTLSCSPISGHRSVSWYQQTPGQGLQFLFEYFSETQRNKGNFPGRFSGRQFSNSRSEMNVSTLELGDSALYLCASSSGSGADTQYFGPGTRLTVL.

The V gene is TRBV11-2, the J gene TRBJ2-7; D unresolved. The CDR3 runs 13 residues. Trimming cost V 0 bases and J 6 bases, with 9 bases left between them. CDR1 is SGHAT and CDR2 is FQNNGV in the germline V gene. The CDR3 bases are TGTGCCAGCAGCTTAGATTGGAGTATCGAGCAGTACTTC. This codes for CASSLDWSIEQYF.

This clonotype was found many times. The chain carries TRBV12-3 or TRBV12-4 and TRBJ2-3; 11 bases fit TRBD2. The V and J ends lost 6 bases and 6 bases, in that order; junction bases with no gene match: 2. The length of the CDR3 is 13 residues. CDR3 in DNA: TGTGCCAGCAGGGCTAGCGGGGGGGATACGCAGTATTTT. It yields the protein CASRASGGDTQYF.

The chain joins TRBV5-1 to TRBJ2-1; D gene ambiguous. CDR1 SGHRS and CDR2 YFSETQ come from the germline V gene. V gave up 1 base and J gave up 0 bases, with 8 bases separating them. The CDR3 is 15 amino acids. CDR3 DNA sequence: TGCGCCAGCAGCTTGTCAGTACTCTCCTACAATGAGCAGTTCTTC. Amino acids: CASSLSVLSYNEQFF. The full variable domain, its missing parts supplied by reference TRBV5-1 and TRBJ2-1, is KAGVTQTPRYLIKTRGQQVTLSCSPISGHRSVSWYQQTPGQGLQFLFEYFSETQRNKGNFPGRFSGRQFSNSRSEMNVSTLELGDSALYLCASSLSVLSYNEQFFGPGTRLTVL.

This clonotype has a count of ten or more. This chain links TRBV12-3 or TRBV12-4 with TRBJ1-5; tentative D call: TRBD1 (6 bases). CDR3 length: 14 amino acids. Trimming took 6 bases from V and 1 from J, leaving 10 bases between them. The CDR3 region is CASSRDMSNQPQHF. CDR3 coding DNA: TGTGCCAGCAGCCGGGACATGAGCAATCAGCCCCAGCATTTT.

The V call is TRBV25-1, the J call TRBJ1-1; no reliable D call. The CDR3 sequence is 13 residues long. From germline, CDR1 is MGHDK and CDR2 SYGVNS. V dropped 4 bases and J dropped 1 base, with 7 bases sitting between them. The CDR3, as DNA: TGTGCCAGCAGTGTTTACCAGAACACTGAAGCTTTCTTT. Translation: CASSVYQNTEAFF.

The chain links TRBV3-1 to TRBJ2-7; tentatively, D is TRBD1 (6 bases). Trimming took off 1 base at V and 7 bases at J, with 17 bases between the two ends. The CDR3 contains 15 residues. The germline CDR1 and CDR2 sequences are LGHDT and YNNKEL (reference sequence). The DNA for the CDR3 is TGTGCCAGCAGCCAAGGGATCCGGGACACGGGGGAGCAGTACGTC. Encoded protein: CASSQGIRDTGEQYV.

This clonotype has a handful of counts. This chain links TRBV20-1 with TRBJ2-3; D not certain. The germline V gene has CDR1 DFQATT and CDR2 SNEGSKA (reference sequence). The CDR3 runs 16 residues. Trimming cost V 3 bases and J 2 bases, with 18 bases left between them. The CDR3 region is CSASPIWADFTDTQYF. Here the CDR3 DNA reads TGCAGTGCTAGCCCAATTTGGGCCGACTTCACAGATACGCAGTATTTT.

This clonotype was seen at least ten times. The rearrangement joins TRBV5-1 to TRBJ2-3; 9 positions match TRBD2. Germline V gene sequence: CDR1 SGHRS, CDR2 YFSETQ. The CDR3 has 16 residues. The V and J ends lost 0 bases and 2 bases, in that order; junction bases with no gene match: 4. The CDR3 loop is CASSLGASGVTDTQYF. In DNA form, the CDR3 reads TGCGCCAGCAGCTTGGGGGCTAGCGGGGTCACAGATACGCAGTATTTT.

The J gene is TRBJ2-7, the V gene TRBV3-1; D is uncertain. The CDR3 has 13 residues. The V gene's germline CDR1 is LGHDT and CDR2 YNNKEL (reference sequence). The germline V and J ends were trimmed by 4 bases and 5 bases, with 12 bases remaining between them. In nucleotides, the CDR3 is TGTGCCAGCAGCCTCCTTAGTGGCCACGAGCAGTACTTC. Its protein product is CASSLLSGHEQYF.

This chain uses TRBV20-1 with TRBJ2-7; tentatively, D is TRBD2 (6 bases). In germline, CDR1 is DFQATT, CDR2 SNEGSKA (reference sequence). The CDR3 is 13 amino acids. Trimming left V 3 bases short and J 7 bases short, with 16 bases between. CDR3 region: CSARVPLAGEQYF. The CDR3 DNA reads TGCAGTGCTAGGGTTCCATTGGCGGGGGAGCAGTACTTC.

This chain uses TRBV7-9 with TRBJ2-3; D call uncertain. Germline CDR1 reads SEHNR; CDR2 reads FQNEAQ (reference sequence). V was shortened by 1 base and J by 0 bases, with 11 bases between the two germline ends. The CDR3 covers 16 residues. CDR3 residues: CASSLGSRPSTDTQYF. The CDR3 DNA follows: TGTGCCAGCAGCTTAGGCTCCAGACCTAGCACAGATACGCAGTATTTT. Using reference TRBV7-9 and TRBJ2-3 for the parts outside the CDR3, the full variable domain is DTGVSQNPRHKITKRGQNVTFRCDPISEHNRLYWYRQTLGQGPEFLTYFQNEAQLEKSRLLSDRFSAERPKGSFSTLEIQRTEQGDSAMYLCASSLGSRPSTDTQYFGPGTRLTVL.

This chain uses TRBV5-1 with TRBJ2-7; 10 nucleotides match TRBD2. This CDR3 contains 14 residues. The J segment lost 4 bases and the V segment lost 4 bases, leaving 5 bases of the junction unmatched. Germline-derived CDR1 and CDR2 are SGHRS and YFSETQ. The CDR3: CASSQTSGAYEQYV. In DNA, the CDR3 is TGCGCCAGCAGCCAAACTAGCGGGGCATACGAGCAGTACGTC.

Only a few counts were recorded for this clonotype. The chain recombines TRBV25-1 with TRBJ2-3, with TRBD2 matching 8 bases. CDR3 size: 16 residues. V gave up 1 base and J gave up 1 base; unmatched junction bases: 4. Germline V lookup: CDR1 MGHDK, CDR2 SYGVNS. CDR3 sequence (DNA): TGTGCCAGCAGTGAATTCCGGGGGGGTGGCACAGATACGCAGTATTTT. This sequence encodes CASSEFRGGGTDTQYF.

This clonotype was recorded at least ten times. This chain links TRBV7-8 with TRBJ2-1; the match to TRBD2 covers 11 bases. V was clipped by 2 bases and J by 2 bases; unmatched bases: 5. Germline CDR1 reads SGHVS; CDR2 reads FQNEAQ. This CDR3 is built from 17 residues. The CDR3 DNA reads as TGTGCCAGCAGCTTAACCCTGACTAGCGGGGCCTACAATGAGCAGTTCTTC. This gives the protein CASSLTLTSGAYNEQFF.

This clonotype was seen only a few times. The chain links TRBV7-9 to TRBJ1-2; tentatively, D is TRBD1 (6 bases). The CDR3 has 14 residues. Trimming removed 3 bases at V and 2 bases at J, with 10 bases between. Germline lookup yields CDR1 SEHNR and CDR2 FQNEAQ (reference sequence). CDR3 bases: TGTGCCAGCAGCTTTAATCAGGGGAACTATGGCTACACCTTC. It specifies CASSFNQGNYGYTF. Full variable domain (outside the CDR3, taken from reference TRBV7-9 and TRBJ1-2): DTGVSQNPRHKITKRGQNVTFRCDPISEHNRLYWYRQTLGQGPEFLTYFQNEAQLEKSRLLSDRFSAERPKGSFSTLEIQRTEQGDSAMYLCASSFNQGNYGYTFGSGTRLTVV.

The chain employs TRBV6-5 and TRBJ2-5; no clear D gene. From germline, CDR1 is MNHEY and CDR2 SVGAGI. Trimming pared 0 bases from V and 2 bases from J, leaving 13 bases between. The CDR3 has 16 residues. DNA of the CDR3: TGTGCCAGCAGTTACTCTGCCGGGTACTTACAAGAGACCCAGTACTTC. Encoded protein: CASSYSAGYLQETQYF.

This clonotype occurred a few times. The chain joins TRBV7-3 to TRBJ2-1, with D perhaps matching TRBD2 (7 bases). The length of the CDR3 is 15 residues. V was clipped by 5 bases and J by 9 bases, with 20 bases between them. Germline assignment: CDR1 SGHTA and CDR2 FQGTGA. CDR3 nucleotide sequence: TGTGCCAGCAGCCCCCGGCGGGGGCCAAGCGGTGAGCAGTTCTTC. Its protein product is CASSPRRGPSGEQFF. Looking up the rest from reference TRBV7-3 and TRBJ2-1 gives the full variable domain: GAGVSQTPSNKVTEKGKYVELRCDPISGHTALYWYRQSLGQGPEFLIYFQGTGAADDSGLPNDRFFAVRPEGSVSTLKIQRTERGDSAVYLCASSPRRGPSGEQFFGPGTRLTVL.

This rearrangement joins TRBV20-1 to TRBJ2-3, with D possibly matching TRBD2 (6 bases). Trimming cost V 5 bases and J 0 bases, with 12 bases left between them. Germline V gene sequence: CDR1 DFQATT, CDR2 SNEGSKA (reference sequence). The CDR3 totals 14 residues. In nucleotides, the CDR3 is TGCAGTGCTGCCCCCGGGACTAGCACAGATACGCAGTATTTT. Translating it yields CSAAPGTSTDTQYF.

The rearrangement links TRBV6-2 or TRBV6-3 to TRBJ2-5; TRBD1 matches at 8 bases. The ends lost 6 bases at V and 5 bases at J; junction bases unmatched: 11. This CDR3 has 15 amino acids. Germline V gives CDR1 MNHEY, CDR2 SVGEGT. CDR3 nucleotides: TGTGCCAGCAGCACACTCACTGGACAGGGTGAGACCCAGTACTTC. It specifies CASSTLTGQGETQYF.

In DNA form, the CDR3 reads TGTGCCAGCCTAATGGACGGTAGCACAGATACGCAGTATTTT. It yields the protein CASLMDGSTDTQYF. The chain is built from TRBV2 and TRBJ2-3; D gene uncertain. There are 14 residues in the CDR3. Germline lookup yields CDR1 SNHLY and CDR2 FYNNEI. V was trimmed by 8 bases and J by 0 bases, leaving 12 bases between them.

This clonotype was observed a handful of times. CDR3 coding DNA: TGTGCCAGCAGCTCAGTTTCGAGCGAGCAGTTCTTC. Amino acid sequence: CASSSVSSEQFF. The chain employs TRBV11-2 and TRBJ2-1; no clear D gene. Germline loops: CDR1 SGHAT, CDR2 FQNNGV. The CDR3 is 12 amino acids. Trimming took off 4 bases at V and 10 bases at J, with 11 bases between the two ends.

This clonotype turned up a few times. The chain employs TRBV11-2 and TRBJ2-5; D ambiguous. The CDR3 totals 13 residues. Trimming took off 5 bases at V and 4 bases at J, with 11 bases between the two ends. CDR1 and CDR2 from the germline V gene are SGHAT and FQNNGV. The CDR3 DNA follows: TGTGCCAGCAGCGCCCGACGTGGAGAGACCCAGTACTTC. This translates into CASSARRGETQYF.

This rearrangement joins TRBV5-1 to TRBJ1-1, with a weak D call TRBD1 (6 bases). CDR1 SGHRS and CDR2 YFSETQ come from the germline V gene. The CDR3 is 14 amino acids. The germline V and J ends were trimmed by 7 bases and 7 bases, with 20 bases remaining between them. CDR3 in amino acids: CASHQGRRKDEAFF. The CDR3 region has the DNA TGCGCCAGCCACCAGGGGCGTAGGAAGGATGAAGCTTTCTTT.

J is TRBJ1-5 and V is TRBV28; D unresolved. V gave up 8 bases and J gave up 1 base, with 12 bases separating them. CDR1 MDHEN and CDR2 SYDVKM come from the germline V gene. The CDR3 is 14 residues long. CDR3 coding DNA: TGTGCCAGCTCCCAAGGTGGCAGCAATCAGCCCCAGCATTTT. This encodes CASSQGGSNQPQHF.

This clonotype came up a few times. The chain links TRBV5-6 to TRBJ2-4, with D perhaps matching TRBD1 (5 bases). The length of the CDR3 is 12 residues. Looked up from germline, CDR1 is SGHDT and CDR2 is YYEEEE. The V end lost 3 bases, the J end lost 7 bases, and 8 bases lay between the germline ends. The CDR3 here is CASSSTVNIQYF. For the CDR3, the DNA is TGTGCCAGCAGCTCGACAGTGAACATTCAGTACTTC. The complete variable domain, with remaining parts taken from reference TRBV5-6 and TRBJ2-4, reads DAGVTQSPTHLIKTRGQQVTLRCSPKSGHDTVSWYQQALGQGPQFIFQYYEEEERQRGNFPDRFSGHQFPNYSSELNVNALLLGDSALYLCASSSTVNIQYFGAGTRLSVL.